This TCR beta chain is from a study of T cell changes during pregnancy in multiple sclerosis. The germline CDR1 and CDR2 sequences are LNHNV and YYDKDF (reference sequence). The CDR3 sequence is 12 residues long. V lost 5 bases to trimming and J lost 6 bases, with 11 bases between them. Here immunoSEQ multiplex PCR was the method, and the copy in TCRdb shows in-frame clones only, minus some. The sample lists tens of thousands of clones, roughly 94% seen once, with roughly 5.5% in the top ten. This clone was picked up one time. The sequenced sample was CD8+ T cells from peripheral blood mononuclear cells, obtained before pregnancy. The chain uses TRBV15 and TRBJ2-7; the D is unclear. This TCR derives from a female donor with multiple sclerosis, enrolled in a pregnancy study. The CDR3 is CATSPGASEQYF. The CDR3 DNA is TGTGCCACCAGCCCCGGTGCTAGCGAGCAGTACTTC.